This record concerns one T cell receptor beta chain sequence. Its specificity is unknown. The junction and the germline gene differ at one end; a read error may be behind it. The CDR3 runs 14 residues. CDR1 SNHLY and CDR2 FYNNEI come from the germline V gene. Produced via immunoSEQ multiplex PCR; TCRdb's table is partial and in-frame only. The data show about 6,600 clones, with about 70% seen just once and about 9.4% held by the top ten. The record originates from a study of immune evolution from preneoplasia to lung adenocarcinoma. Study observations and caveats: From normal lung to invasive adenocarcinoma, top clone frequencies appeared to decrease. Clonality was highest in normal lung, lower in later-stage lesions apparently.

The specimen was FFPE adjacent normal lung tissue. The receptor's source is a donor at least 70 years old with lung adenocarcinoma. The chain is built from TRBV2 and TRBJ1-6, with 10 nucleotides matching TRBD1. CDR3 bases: TGTGCCAGCAGGGCGGGACAGGGGTTTTCACCCCTCTACTTT. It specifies CASRAGQGFSPLYF.